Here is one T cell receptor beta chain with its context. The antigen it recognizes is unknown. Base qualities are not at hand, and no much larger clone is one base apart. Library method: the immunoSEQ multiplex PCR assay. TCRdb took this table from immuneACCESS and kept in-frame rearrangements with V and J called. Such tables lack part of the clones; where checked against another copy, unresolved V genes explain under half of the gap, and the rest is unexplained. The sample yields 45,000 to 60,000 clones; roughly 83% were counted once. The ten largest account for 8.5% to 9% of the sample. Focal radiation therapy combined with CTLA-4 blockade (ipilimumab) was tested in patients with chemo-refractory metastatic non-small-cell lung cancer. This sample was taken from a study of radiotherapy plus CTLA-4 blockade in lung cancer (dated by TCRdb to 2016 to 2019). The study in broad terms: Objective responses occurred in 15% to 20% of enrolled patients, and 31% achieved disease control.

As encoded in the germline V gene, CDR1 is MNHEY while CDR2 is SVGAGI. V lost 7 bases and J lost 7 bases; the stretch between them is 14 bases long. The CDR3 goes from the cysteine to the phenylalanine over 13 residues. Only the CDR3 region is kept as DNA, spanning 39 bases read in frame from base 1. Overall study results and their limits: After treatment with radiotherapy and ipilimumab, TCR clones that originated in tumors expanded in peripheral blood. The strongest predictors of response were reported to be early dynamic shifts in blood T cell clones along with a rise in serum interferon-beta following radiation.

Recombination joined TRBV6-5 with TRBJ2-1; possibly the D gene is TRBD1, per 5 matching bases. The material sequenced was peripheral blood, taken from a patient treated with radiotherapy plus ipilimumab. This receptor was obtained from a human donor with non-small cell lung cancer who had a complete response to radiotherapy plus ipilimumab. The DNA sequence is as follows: TGTGCCAGCATCAACTGGGGCAAAAATGAGCAGTTCTTC. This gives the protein CASINWGKNEQFF.